This TCR beta chain is drawn from a study of T-cell memory formation after mild COVID-19 listed by TCRdb under 2021. The study in broad terms: TCR sequence clusters from the two donors were largely donor specific. Longitudinal TCRalpha and TCRbeta repertoire sequencing tracked T-cell clones expanding and contracting after mild COVID-19 in a couple of donors. The cohort comprised two young, previously healthy adult volunteers, one female and one male. What the research found in general, with its limitations: Whether the second-wave clones peaking on day 37 were SARS-CoV-2 specific was not confirmed. The study included only a couple of mild cases, and larger cohorts that include severe cases with pre-infection samples were judged to be necessary. Contracting CD4+ clones were found mainly in CM and EM memory subsets, while CD8+ clones were enriched in EMRA. Some responding clones were detected in pre-infection memory, suggesting pre-existing cross-reactive memory T cells joined the SARS-CoV-2 response. From day 15 to 85, contracting clones showed balanced CD4/CD8 phenotypes, whereas a second wave of clones that expanded from day 15 to 37 leaned towards CD4+.

The instrument was an Illumina NovaSeq 6000. TCRalpha and TCRbeta cDNA libraries were built by 5'RACE with constant-segment primers, adding sample barcodes and unique molecular identifiers. Trizol reagent was used to extract RNA from every sample. Amplification of the libraries took two PCR steps, and the second step added a second sample barcode plus Illumina TruSeq adapters. Libraries were sequenced on an Illumina NovaSeq with 2 x 150 bp paired-end reads. The original methods were these. The reads were demultiplexed and collapsed into UMI-guided consensus sequences using migec v1.2.7. Using mixcr v2.1.11, UMI consensuses were aligned to TRA and TRB V and J templates and then assembled into clonotypes. A clonotype was counted as expanded or contracted only if both edgeR and NoisET called the change significant, with noise models trained on biological replicates. For edgeR calls, the thresholds were a false discovery rate-adjusted p below 0.01 and a log2 fold-change of 1. As an exploratory analysis of dynamics, max-normalized trajectories of the 1000 most abundant clonotypes were examined by PCA with hierarchical clustering. Each responding clone was given a CD4 or CD8 phenotype based on the CD4+ and CD8+ repertoires, which had been sequenced separately. TCRdb passed the public sequencing reads through fastp at Q25 and MiXCR, retaining productive beta sequences. All rows with the same CDR3 protein become a single entry with the most common DNA and genes. The V and J calls here are based on TCRdb, not the publication. The sample includes over 55,000 distinct CDR3 sequences, with around 9.5% observed a single time. About 1.1% of the sample is held by the ten biggest clonotypes.

In regard to this clonotype: Its antigen is currently not known. One base away there is no much larger clone; base qualities are not given.

As encoded in the germline V gene, CDR1 is SGHRS while CDR2 is YFSETQ. Including cysteine and phenylalanine, the CDR3 has 16 amino acids. Kept here is only the CDR3 DNA, which spans 48 bases and is read in frame from base 1. Trimmed from V: 0 bases; trimmed from J: 3 bases; junction bases lacking a gene match: 5. Ficoll-Paque density gradient centrifugation was used to isolate PBMCs. The clonotype was recovered from a young man who had mild COVID-19 (a few samples of this study predate the infection). The sample titles of this study are shuffled in the database, so cell type and time point are left out; the donor was told from shared clones. The rearrangement combines TRBV5-1 with TRBJ2-3, with 9 bases in between that match TRBD2. Sample: PBMCs or a T cell subset sorted from them (not recorded which). The CDR3 sequence is CASSLAGSGGTDTQYF. Here is the DNA: TGCGCCAGCAGCTTGGCCGGTAGCGGGGGAACAGATACGCAGTATTTT.